One and the same sample provided the 6 T cell receptor beta chains below, sequenced in a study of blood T cell repertoires in COVID-19. TCRdb's table, derived via immunoSEQ multiplex PCR, lists solely in-frame clones and lacks some. The table shows under 200,000 clones, with around four fifths occurring only once. Sequenced: peripheral blood. The receptors come from a woman aged 80 or over with COVID-19, enrolled during active disease.

The chain uses TRBV12-3 or TRBV12-4 and TRBJ1-2; 8 bases are a match to TRBD1. The CDR3 has 13 residues. The V gene end was trimmed by 5 bases and the J gene end by 4 bases; junction bases not matched to a gene: 3. The CDR3 DNA is TGTGCCAGCAGTCGGACAGGGCCCTATGGCTACACCTTC. It codes for CASSRTGPYGYTF.

The V call is TRBV7-3, the J call TRBJ2-7, with 12 bases fitting TRBD2. Germline CDR1 SGHTA, CDR2 FQGTGA. This CDR3 is built from 19 residues. J was trimmed by 0 bases and V by 5 bases; bases with no gene match: 14. The CDR3 sequence: CASSVNPASGRAGSYEQYF. The DNA of the CDR3 is TGTGCCAGCAGCGTAAACCCGGCTAGCGGGAGGGCCGGCTCCTACGAGCAGTACTTC.

The rearrangement links TRBV9 to TRBJ2-3; D unresolved. Germline loops: CDR1 SGDLS, CDR2 YYNGEE. The CDR3 runs to 14 residues. V gave up 0 bases and J gave up 4 bases, with 9 bases separating them. The CDR3: CASSVAGSADTQYF. The CDR3 DNA reads as TGTGCCAGCAGCGTAGCCGGGTCAGCAGATACGCAGTATTTT.

This clone was found a few times. The rearrangement uses TRBV6-5 and TRBJ2-7, with 9 bases that match TRBD1. V was pared by 8 bases and J by 1 base, with 6 bases of the junction left unmatched. Germline assignment: CDR1 MNHEY and CDR2 SVGAGI. CDR3 size: 14 residues. The CDR3 nucleotides read TGTGCCAGCTCTAGACAGGGGGATTCCTACGAGCAGTACTTC. The encoded protein is CASSRQGDSYEQYF.

The CDR3 DNA reads as TGCGCCAGCAGCTTGGGTATAAACACCGGGGAGCTGTTTTTT. It yields the protein CASSLGINTGELFF. V is TRBV5-1 and J is TRBJ2-2; D is uncertain. CDR3 length equals 14 residues. Trimming took 0 bases from V and 2 from J, leaving 5 bases between them. Looked up from germline, CDR1 is SGHRS and CDR2 is YFSETQ. Full variable domain (outside the CDR3, taken from reference TRBV5-1 and TRBJ2-2): KAGVTQTPRYLIKTRGQQVTLSCSPISGHRSVSWYQQTPGQGLQFLFEYFSETQRNKGNFPGRFSGRQFSNSRSEMNVSTLELGDSALYLCASSLGINTGELFFGEGSRLTVL.

This clone was observed a handful of times. V is TRBV5-1 and J is TRBJ1-2; TRBD1 might be the D (6 bases). The CDR3 spans 16 residues. V lost 5 bases, J lost 8 bases, and 25 bases lay in between. From germline, CDR1 is SGHRS and CDR2 YFSETQ. This CDR3 reads CASSYLALDSQKGYTF. In DNA, the CDR3 is TGCGCCAGCAGTTACCTAGCCCTGGACAGTCAAAAGGGCTACACCTTC.